The 11 T cell receptor beta chains given below trace back to one sample, sequenced in a study of regulatory T cells in long-lasting Graves disease (dated by TCRdb to 2020 to 2023). Library method: multiplex PCR. Sequencer: Illumina HiSeq 4000. CDR3 regions were amplified by Arm-PCR with iRepertoire HTBI primers to construct TCR beta libraries. The public reads were reprocessed in TCRdb via fastp at Q25 and MiXCR, keeping in-frame beta chains. Merged by CDR3 protein, the rows form single entries marked with the most common genes and DNA. The sample profile shows some 490,000 distinct CDR3 sequences; 12% of them were found once. The ten largest clones take up roughly 8.9% of the sample. This sample's time point label indicates: newly diagnosed GD, antithyroid drugs for less than 3 months. RNA was extracted from PBMCs in TRIzol for both TCR sequencing and RNA sequencing. The same data also went into a second study, on T cells in Graves' hyperthyroidism and ophthalmopathy.

The input for sequencing was peripheral blood mononuclear cells (PBMCs), taken at new diagnosis, from a patient treated with antithyroid drugs. The origin of the receptors is a woman in her twenties or thirties with Graves disease. Donor details come from another sample of the same person, matched by shared clones.

The V and J genes are TRBV6-1 and TRBJ1-4; 10 bases line up with TRBD1. Trimming took 6 bases from V and 6 from J; bases not matched to a gene: 10. Per germline, CDR1 MNHNS and CDR2 SASEGT. CDR3 length equals 16 residues. The CDR3 DNA sequence: TGTGCCAGCAGCATTTCGAGACAGGGGGCGGATGAAAAACTGTTTTTT. It codes for CASSISRQGADEKLFF.

About this clonotype: An end of the junction does not agree with germline; a read error may underlie this. The chain joins TRBV7-8 to TRBJ2-5, with a tentative D call TRBD1 (7 bases). CDR1 and CDR2 from the germline V gene are SGHVS and FQNEAQ. This CDR3 spans 17 amino acids. The CDR3 reads CASSPITTGEVVNEQSF. CDR3 DNA: TGTGCCAGCAGCCCTATAACTACAGGGGAGGTAGTAAATGAGCAGTCCTTC.

To note about this clonotype: Given a far larger clone just one base away, this is likely a sequencing read error. The genes are TRBV11-3 and TRBJ2-3, with 12 positions matching TRBD2. The end of the DNA is better explained by TRBJ2-5, so the J call may be wrong. In germline, CDR1 is SGHNT, CDR2 YENEEA. This CDR3 comprises 20 residues. The CDR3 reads CASSYTTSGSVEGGGEAQYF. CDR3 nucleotide sequence: TGTGCCAGCAGTTATACGACTAGCGGGAGCGTCGAAGGGGGGGGAGAGGCCCAGTACTTC.

A remark on this clonotype: Given a much more abundant clone one base away, this may be a read error. The chain is built from TRBV13 and TRBJ2-7, with 8 bases fitting TRBD1. Germline trimming cut 4 bases from V and 2 bases from J; bases unmatched to any gene: 7. Germline V CDR1 and CDR2: PRHDT, FYEKMQ (reference sequence). This CDR3 is 15 amino acids long. The CDR3 nucleotides read TGTGCCAGCAGCTCAGTCCGGGACAGGACCTACGAGCAGTACTTC. Its translation: CASSSVRDRTYEQYF.

In this sample, this clonotype turned up many times. The rearrangement joins TRBV19 to TRBJ1-5; D not certain. CDR1 and CDR2 from the germline V gene are LNHDA and SQIVND (reference sequence). This CDR3 is 12 amino acids long. Trimming removed 5 bases from V and 6 bases from J, with 8 bases in between. The CDR3 nucleotides are TGTGCCAGTAGTGAGTTTCTTCAGCCCCAGCATTTT. Translating it yields CASSEFLQPQHF.

This clonotype has more than one count but fewer than ten. The chain is built from TRBV24-1 and TRBJ1-5; D unresolved. The CDR3 has 14 amino acids. V gave up 8 bases and J gave up 1 base, with 11 bases separating them. Germline CDR1 is KGHDR and CDR2 is SFDVKD. CDR3 nucleotides: TGTGCCACCATAATACAAGCGAGCAATCAGCCCCAGCATTTT. It translates to CATIIQASNQPQHF.

The sample holds many counts of this clonotype. This chain connects TRBV11-2 to TRBJ1-1; 7 bases match TRBD1. The CDR3 has 14 residues. From germline, CDR1 is SGHAT and CDR2 FQNNGV. The junction had 1 base not matched to a gene; V was cut back by 0 bases and J by 3 bases. This CDR3 is CASSLDRGDTEAFF. In DNA form, the CDR3 reads TGTGCCAGCAGCTTAGACAGGGGGGACACTGAAGCTTTCTTT.

This clonotype was seen at least ten times. The chain uses TRBV27 and TRBJ1-2; 9 nucleotides match TRBD1. Germline V CDR1 and CDR2: MNHEY, SMNVEV (reference sequence). Germline trimming cut 6 bases from V and 4 bases from J; bases unmatched to any gene: 6. The CDR3 totals 14 residues. CDR3 sequence (DNA): TGTGCCAGCAGATCCGGGACAGGGCGCTATGGCTACACCTTC. Amino acid sequence: CASRSGTGRYGYTF.

In this sample, this clonotype turned up many times. This sequence joins TRBV29-1 and TRBJ1-1; D remains unclear. From germline, CDR1 is SQVTM and CDR2 ANQGSEA. V was trimmed by 3 bases and J by 5 bases, leaving 19 bases between them. This CDR3 has 15 residues. The CDR3 DNA follows: TGCAGCGTTGATATGATGGTTCATATGTGGACTGAAGCTTTCTTT. This sequence encodes CSVDMMVHMWTEAFF. Looking up the rest from reference TRBV29-1 and TRBJ1-1 gives the full variable domain: SAVISQKPSRDICQRGTSLTIQCQVDSQVTMMFWYRQQPGQSLTLIATANQGSEATYESGFVIDKFPISRPNLTFSTLTVSNMSPEDSSIYLCSVDMMVHMWTEAFFGQGTRLTVV.

A note on this clonotype: A much larger clone is a single base away; this may be a read error. This chain links TRBV3-1 with TRBJ1-2, with D possibly being TRBD1 (5 bases). The V gene's germline CDR1 is LGHDT and CDR2 YNNKEL (reference sequence). The CDR3 consists of 14 residues. Trimming stripped 6 bases from V and 6 bases from J, with 17 bases between. CDR3 sequence: CASRRVGAGHGYTF. The CDR3 DNA is TGTGCCAGCAGACGCGTAGGGGCTGGCCATGGCTACACCTTC. The variable domain in full, completed from reference TRBV3-1 and TRBJ1-2, reads DTAVSQTPKYLVTQMGNDKSIKCEQNLGHDTMYWYKQDSKKFLKIMFSYNNKELIINETVPNRFSPKSPDKAHLNLHINSLELGDSAVYFCASRRVGAGHGYTFGSGTRLTVV.

The chain employs TRBV5-1 and TRBJ1-1; 11 nucleotides align to TRBD1. Germline trimming cut 4 bases from V and 6 bases from J; bases unmatched to any gene: 2. The CDR3 length is 13 residues. Germline V gene data show CDR1 as SGHRS and CDR2 as YFSETQ. This chain's CDR3 is CASSPGQGAEAFF. The CDR3 DNA reads as TGCGCCAGCAGCCCGGGACAGGGGGCTGAAGCTTTCTTT.